This T cell receptor (beta chain) is drawn from a study of T-cell memory formation after mild COVID-19. Study results and caveats: Contracting clones, day 15 to 85, had balanced CD4/CD8, and later expanders favored CD4+.

Using its own MiXCR run on the 5' RACE reads, TCRdb lists one record per CDR3 protein. The table shows some 450,000 distinct CDR3 sequences, with roughly 20% occurring only once. The sample holds a few counts of this clonotype. Its antigen is unknown. Looked up from germline, CDR1 is KGHDR and CDR2 is SFDVKD. The CDR3 sequence is 14 residues long. The V segment lost 4 bases and the J segment 7 bases; nucleotides outside the gene matches: 7. The chain carries TRBV24-1 and TRBJ2-7; 9 bases match TRBD1. The TCR originated in an adult woman who had mild COVID-19 (a few samples of this study predate the infection). Cell type and time point are not known. The sample taken for sequencing was PBMCs or a T cell subset sorted from them (not recorded which). CDR3 amino acids: CATSDPGTGLEQYF. The DNA of the CDR3 is TGTGCCACCAGTGACCCCGGGACAGGGCTTGAGCAGTACTTC.